This TCR beta chain was recorded in a study of cytomegalovirus exposure and HLA in healthy donors. Study-wide findings and caveats: TCR beta chains numbering more than 150 were designated cytomegalovirus-associated. Later analysis suggested links between common viral pathogens and several top significant clusters.

The primer mix had 60 Vbeta and 13 Jbeta primers. Sequenced by immunoSEQ multiplex PCR; TCRdb stores in-frame clones only, minus some. Among roughly 150,000 clones, 81% were seen once, and the ten largest hold 1% to 1.5%. Germline CDR1 is GTSNPN and CDR2 is SVGIG (reference sequence). With 3 bases clipped from V and 4 bases from J, the junction kept 15 bases outside the gene matches. The CDR3 loop spans 17 amino acids. Turning to this clone: Its antigen is still unknown.

The source of this sequence is a man aged 45 to 65 in good health and CMV-seropositive. The specimen was PBMCs. The chain carries TRBV30 and TRBJ2-1; 7 nucleotides match TRBD2. As DNA, the CDR3 is TGTGCCTGGAGGTCTTTTATTGGGGCGGGGGAATACAATGAGCAGTTCTTC. Protein sequence: CAWRSFIGAGEYNEQFF.